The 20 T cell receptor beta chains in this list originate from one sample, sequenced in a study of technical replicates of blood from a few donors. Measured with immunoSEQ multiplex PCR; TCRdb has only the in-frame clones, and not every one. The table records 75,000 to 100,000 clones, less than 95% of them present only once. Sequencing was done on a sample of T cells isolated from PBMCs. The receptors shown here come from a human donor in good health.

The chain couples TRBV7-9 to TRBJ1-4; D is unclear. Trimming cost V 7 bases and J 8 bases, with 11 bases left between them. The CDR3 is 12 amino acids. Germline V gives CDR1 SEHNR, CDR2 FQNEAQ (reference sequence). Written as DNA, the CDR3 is TGTGCCAGCAATCCTGGAGGCGAAAAACTGTTTTTT. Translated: CASNPGGEKLFF.

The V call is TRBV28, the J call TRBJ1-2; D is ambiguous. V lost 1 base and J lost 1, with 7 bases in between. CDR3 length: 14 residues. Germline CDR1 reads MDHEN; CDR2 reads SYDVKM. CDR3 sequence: CASSLSVINYGYTF. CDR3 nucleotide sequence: TGTGCCAGCAGTTTATCGGTTATTAACTATGGCTACACCTTC.

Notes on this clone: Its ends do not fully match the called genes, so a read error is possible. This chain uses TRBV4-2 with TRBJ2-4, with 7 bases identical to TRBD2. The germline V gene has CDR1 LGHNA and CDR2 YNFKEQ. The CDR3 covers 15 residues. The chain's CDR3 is CASSQAAGAQNIQYF. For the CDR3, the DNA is TGTGCCAGCAGCCAGGCGGCGGGAGCCCAAAACATTCAGTACTTC.

The DNA of the CDR3 is TGTGCCAGCAGTTCTTGGGCAGGCATGAACACTGAAGCTTTCTTT. It specifies CASSSWAGMNTEAFF. The chain combines TRBV28 with TRBJ1-1; D remains unclear. V was trimmed by 4 bases and J by 0 bases, leaving 12 bases between them. In germline, CDR1 is MDHEN, CDR2 SYDVKM. The length of the CDR3 is 15 residues.

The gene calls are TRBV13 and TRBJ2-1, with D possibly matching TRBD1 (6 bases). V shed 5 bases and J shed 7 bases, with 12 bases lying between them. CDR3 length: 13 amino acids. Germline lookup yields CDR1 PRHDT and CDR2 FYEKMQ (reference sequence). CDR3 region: CASSLTGSNEQFF. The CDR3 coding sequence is TGTGCCAGCAGCCTGACAGGTTCGAATGAGCAGTTCTTC.

The CDR3 spells CASSADRGSGELFF. The CDR3 nucleotides are TGCGCCAGCAGCGCGGACAGGGGTTCCGGGGAGCTGTTTTTT. The V and J genes are TRBV5-1 and TRBJ2-2; 9 nucleotides match TRBD1. CDR1 and CDR2 (germline): SGHRS, YFSETQ. The CDR3 sequence is 14 residues long. The junction had 4 bases not matched to a gene; V was cut back by 4 bases and J by 6 bases.

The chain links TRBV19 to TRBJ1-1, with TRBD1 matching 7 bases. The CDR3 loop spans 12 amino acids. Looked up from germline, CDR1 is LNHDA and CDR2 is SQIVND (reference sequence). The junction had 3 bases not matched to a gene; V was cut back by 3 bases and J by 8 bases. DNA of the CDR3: TGTGCCAGTAGTATTAAGGGGGCCGAAGCTTTCTTT. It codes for CASSIKGAEAFF.

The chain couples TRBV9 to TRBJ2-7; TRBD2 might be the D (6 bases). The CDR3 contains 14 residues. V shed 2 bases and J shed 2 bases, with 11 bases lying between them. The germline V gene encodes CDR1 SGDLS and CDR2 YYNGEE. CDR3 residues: CASSVGPSAYEQYF. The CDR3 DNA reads TGTGCCAGCAGCGTGGGGCCTAGCGCCTACGAGCAGTACTTC.

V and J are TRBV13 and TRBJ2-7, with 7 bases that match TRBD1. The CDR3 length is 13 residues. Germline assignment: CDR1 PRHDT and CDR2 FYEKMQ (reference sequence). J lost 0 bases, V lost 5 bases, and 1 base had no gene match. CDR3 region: CASSRDSSYEQYF. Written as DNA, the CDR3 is TGTGCCAGCAGCCGGGACAGCTCCTACGAGCAGTACTTC.

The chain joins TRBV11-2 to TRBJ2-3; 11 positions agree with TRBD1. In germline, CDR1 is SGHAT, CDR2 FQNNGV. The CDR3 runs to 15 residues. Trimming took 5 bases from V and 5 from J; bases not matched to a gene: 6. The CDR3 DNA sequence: TGTGCCAGCAGCCCGGGACAGGGGGGAATAGATACGCAGTATTTT. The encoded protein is CASSPGQGGIDTQYF.

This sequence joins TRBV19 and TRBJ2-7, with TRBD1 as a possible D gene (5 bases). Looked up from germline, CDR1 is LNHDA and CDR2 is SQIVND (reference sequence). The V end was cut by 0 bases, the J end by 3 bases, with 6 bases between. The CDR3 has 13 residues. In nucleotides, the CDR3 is TGTGCCAGTAGTATAGACAGGGACTACGAGCAGTACTTC. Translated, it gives CASSIDRDYEQYF.

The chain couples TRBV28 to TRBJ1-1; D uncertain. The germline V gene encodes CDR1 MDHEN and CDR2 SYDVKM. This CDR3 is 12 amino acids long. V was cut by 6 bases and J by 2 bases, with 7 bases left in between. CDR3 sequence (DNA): TGTGCCAGCAGCCTACTAAACACTGAAGCTTTCTTT. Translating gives CASSLLNTEAFF.

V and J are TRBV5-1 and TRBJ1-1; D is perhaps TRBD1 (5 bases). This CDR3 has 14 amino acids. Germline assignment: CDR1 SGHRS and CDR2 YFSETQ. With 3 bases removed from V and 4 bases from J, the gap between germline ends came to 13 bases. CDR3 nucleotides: TGCGCCAGCAGCTGGGGGGAGGGCCGCACTGAAGCTTTCTTT. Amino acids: CASSWGEGRTEAFF.

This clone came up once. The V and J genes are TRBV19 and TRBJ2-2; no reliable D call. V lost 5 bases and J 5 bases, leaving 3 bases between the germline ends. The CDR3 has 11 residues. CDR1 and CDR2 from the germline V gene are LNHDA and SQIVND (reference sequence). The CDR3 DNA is TGTGCCAGTAGTCAAACCGGGGAGCTGTTTTTT. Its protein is CASSQTGELFF.

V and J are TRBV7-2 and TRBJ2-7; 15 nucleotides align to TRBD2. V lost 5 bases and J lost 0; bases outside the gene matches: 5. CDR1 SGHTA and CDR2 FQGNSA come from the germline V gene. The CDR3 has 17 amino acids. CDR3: CASSPGTSGRNSYEQYF. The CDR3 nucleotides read TGTGCCAGCAGCCCAGGGACTAGCGGGAGGAACTCCTACGAGCAGTACTTC.

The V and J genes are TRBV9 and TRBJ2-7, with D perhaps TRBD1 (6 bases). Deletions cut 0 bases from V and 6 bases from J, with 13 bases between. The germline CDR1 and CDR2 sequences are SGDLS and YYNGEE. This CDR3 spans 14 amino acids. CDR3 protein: CASSVEGTKAEQYF. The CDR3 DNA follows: TGTGCCAGCAGCGTAGAGGGGACAAAAGCCGAGCAGTACTTC.

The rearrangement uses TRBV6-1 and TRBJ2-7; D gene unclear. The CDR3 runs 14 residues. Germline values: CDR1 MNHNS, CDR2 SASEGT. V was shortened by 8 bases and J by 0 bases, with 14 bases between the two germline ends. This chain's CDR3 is CASQENGYSYEQYF. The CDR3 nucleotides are TGTGCCAGCCAAGAAAACGGGTACTCCTACGAGCAGTACTTC.

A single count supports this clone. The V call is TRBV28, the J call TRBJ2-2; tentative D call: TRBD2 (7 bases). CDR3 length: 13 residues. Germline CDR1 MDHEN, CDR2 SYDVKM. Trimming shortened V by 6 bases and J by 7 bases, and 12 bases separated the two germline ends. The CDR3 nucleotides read TGTGCCAGCAGGAGGGGGGGGAGCGGGGAGCTGTTTTTT. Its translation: CASRRGGSGELFF.

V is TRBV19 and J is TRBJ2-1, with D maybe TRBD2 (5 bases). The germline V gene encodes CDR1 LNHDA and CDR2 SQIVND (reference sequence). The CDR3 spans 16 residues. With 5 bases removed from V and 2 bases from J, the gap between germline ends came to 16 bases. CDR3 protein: CASSVLGGHTYNEQFF. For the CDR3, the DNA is TGTGCCAGTAGTGTCCTCGGAGGTCACACCTACAATGAGCAGTTCTTC.

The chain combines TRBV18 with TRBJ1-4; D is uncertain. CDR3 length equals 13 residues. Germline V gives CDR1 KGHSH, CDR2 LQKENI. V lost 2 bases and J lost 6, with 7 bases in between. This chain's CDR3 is CASSPGEHEKLFF. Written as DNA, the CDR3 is TGTGCCAGCTCACCAGGGGAGCATGAAAAACTGTTTTTT.